Listed here are 29 T cell receptor beta chains from one sample, sequenced in a study of cytomegalovirus exposure and HLA in healthy donors. The table came from immunoSEQ multiplex PCR; TCRdb's copy has only in-frame clones and leaves some out. The table lists under 80,000 clones, 94% of them singletons. Sequenced material: PBMCs. Every receptor here comes from a woman aged 18-29 years in good health and CMV-seronegative.

The V and J genes are TRBV6-1 and TRBJ1-1; 7 positions match TRBD1. The CDR3 consists of 15 residues. CDR1 MNHNS and CDR2 SASEGT come from the germline V gene. After removal of 5 bases from V and 5 bases from J, the junction contained 11 bases not matched to a gene. The CDR3 DNA is TGTGCCAGCAGTTTTTGGGCAGGGGGAGTAACTGAAGCTTTCTTT. Translation: CASSFWAGGVTEAFF.

V and J are TRBV7-9 and TRBJ1-4, with TRBD1 matching over 7 bases. Germline V CDR1 and CDR2: SEHNR, FQNEAQ (reference sequence). The CDR3 is made up of 14 amino acids. Trimming took 2 bases from V and 4 from J; bases not matched to a gene: 1. CDR3 in amino acids: CASSLQGDNEKLFF. As DNA, the CDR3 is TGTGCCAGCAGCTTACAGGGGGATAATGAAAAACTGTTTTTT.

The V gene is TRBV2, the J gene TRBJ2-1; TRBD2 is a possible D gene (5 bases). The CDR3 has 18 residues. The germline V and J ends were trimmed by 5 bases and 4 bases, with 24 bases remaining between them. CDR1 SNHLY and CDR2 FYNNEI come from the germline V gene. CDR3 residues: CASSPTALAPTWYNEQFF. CDR3 nucleotides: TGTGCCAGCAGTCCCACGGCCCTAGCTCCTACTTGGTACAATGAGCAGTTCTTC.

CDR3 in amino acids: CAWRRIRLYEQYF. CDR3 nucleotide sequence: TGTGCCTGGAGGAGGATTAGACTCTACGAGCAGTACTTC. The chain employs TRBV30 and TRBJ2-7; D not certain. Trimming stripped 3 bases from V and 3 bases from J, with 12 bases between. Per the germline V gene, CDR1 is GTSNPN and CDR2 is SVGIG (reference sequence). The CDR3 runs 13 residues.

This clone was detected only once. V is TRBV6-5 and J is TRBJ1-1; TRBD1 matches at 8 bases. J gave up 5 bases and V 1 base, and 6 bases lay outside the gene matches. The CDR3 spans 15 residues. CDR1 is MNHEY, CDR2 SVGAGI, per germline. The CDR3 protein is CASSYYTYRGTEAFF. The CDR3 region has the DNA TGTGCCAGCAGTTACTACACCTACAGGGGGACTGAAGCTTTCTTT.

This sequence joins TRBV5-6 and TRBJ1-3, with 8 bases that match TRBD1. After removal of 5 bases from V and 2 bases from J, the junction contained 9 bases not matched to a gene. Germline-derived CDR1 and CDR2 are SGHDT and YYEEEE. This CDR3 is built from 16 residues. This CDR3 is CASSFRTGTTGNTIYF. As DNA, the CDR3 is TGTGCCAGCAGTTTCCGGACAGGGACAACTGGAAACACCATATATTTT.

The rearrangement uses TRBV27 and TRBJ2-1; D is perhaps TRBD1 (5 bases). CDR1 is MNHEY and CDR2 is SMNVEV in the germline V gene (reference sequence). V lost 1 base and J 1 base, leaving 8 bases between the germline ends. This CDR3 has 15 residues. The CDR3 bases are TGTGCCAGCAGTTTATTAGGGGATTCCTACAATGAGCAGTTCTTC. Translation: CASSLLGDSYNEQFF.

The CDR3 loop reads CATSRVLGDRVTDTQYF. The CDR3 DNA follows: TGTGCCACCAGCAGAGTCCTGGGGGACAGGGTCACAGATACGCAGTATTTT. This chain joins TRBV15 and TRBJ2-3, with 9 bases that match TRBD1. The germline V gene encodes CDR1 LNHNV and CDR2 YYDKDF (reference sequence). The CDR3 runs to 17 residues. The J segment lost 2 bases and the V segment lost 1 base, leaving 7 bases of the junction unmatched.

The V gene is TRBV7-8, the J gene TRBJ1-1; possibly TRBD1 for D (5 bases). CDR1 is SGHVS, CDR2 FQNEAQ, per germline. CDR3 length equals 14 residues. The ends were cut back, 0 bases at V and 6 bases at J, with 11 bases in the middle. CDR3 in amino acids: CASSLATAGSEAFF. The CDR3, as DNA: TGTGCCAGCAGCTTAGCGACCGCAGGGTCTGAAGCTTTCTTT. The full variable domain, with the rest looked up from reference TRBV7-8 and TRBJ1-1, is GAGVSQSPRYKVAKRGQDVALRCDPISGHVSLFWYQQALGQGPEFLTYFQNEAQLDKSGLPSDRFFAERPEGSVSTLKIQRTQQEDSAVYLCASSLATAGSEAFFGQGTRLTVV.

This chain connects TRBV2 to TRBJ1-2; 7 bases fit TRBD1. V was clipped by 3 bases and J by 4 bases; unmatched bases: 5. Germline lookup yields CDR1 SNHLY and CDR2 FYNNEI. The length of the CDR3 is 14 residues. CDR3 sequence reads: CASSDARGTYGYTF. As DNA, the CDR3 is TGTGCCAGCAGTGATGCCAGGGGGACCTATGGCTACACCTTC.

The rearrangement joins TRBV29-1 to TRBJ2-4, with a weak D call TRBD1 (5 bases). Per germline, CDR1 SQVTM and CDR2 ANQGSEA. V lost 7 bases and J lost 2, with 15 bases in between. This CDR3 contains 14 residues. CDR3 coding DNA: TGCAGCGCGATGGATCAGGGCTCCAAAAACATTCAGTACTTC. It encodes CSAMDQGSKNIQYF.

The chain has TRBV11-2 and TRBJ1-4, with D hard to call. CDR3 length equals 16 residues. V shed 0 bases and J shed 0 bases, with 8 bases lying between them. Looked up from germline, CDR1 is SGHAT and CDR2 is FQNNGV. CDR3 sequence (DNA): TGTGCCAGCAGCTTAGAACCATACACAACTAATGAAAAACTGTTTTTT. This codes for CASSLEPYTTNEKLFF.

This rearrangement joins TRBV18 to TRBJ1-2; 7 positions match TRBD1. CDR1 KGHSH and CDR2 LQKENI come from the germline V gene. The V segment lost 5 bases and the J segment 4 bases; nucleotides outside the gene matches: 4. The CDR3 covers 13 residues. CDR3 DNA sequence: TGTGCCAGCTCAGAGGACAGGATCTATGGCTACACCTTC. The encoded protein is CASSEDRIYGYTF. The full variable domain, completed using reference TRBV18 and TRBJ1-2, is NAGVMQNPRHLVRRRGQEARLRCSPMKGHSHVYWYRQLPEEGLKFMVYLQKENIIDESGMPKERFSAEFPKEGPSILRIQQVVRGDSAAYFCASSEDRIYGYTFGSGTRLTVV.

The rearrangement links TRBV18 to TRBJ2-3, with D maybe TRBD2 (6 bases). The germline V gene has CDR1 KGHSH and CDR2 LQKENI. Trimming stripped 3 bases from V and 3 bases from J, with 16 bases between. The CDR3 extends over 16 amino acids. In DNA, the CDR3 is TGTGCCAGCTCACCTCGGACTACCTCAAGGACAGATACGCAGTATTTT. Amino acids: CASSPRTTSRTDTQYF.

This clone is a singleton in its sample. The V gene is TRBV4-2, the J gene TRBJ1-5; D remains ambiguous. Trimming took off 3 bases at V and 4 bases at J, with 7 bases between the two ends. CDR3 length: 13 residues. From germline, CDR1 is LGHNA and CDR2 YNFKEQ. The CDR3 region is CASSQERNQPQHF. The CDR3 DNA follows: TGTGCCAGCAGCCAGGAGCGAAATCAGCCCCAGCATTTT.

The rearrangement links TRBV9 to TRBJ2-2; D is unresolved. Germline CDR1 SGDLS, CDR2 YYNGEE. V was shortened by 7 bases and J by 4 bases, with 11 bases between the two germline ends. The CDR3 has 13 residues. The CDR3 loop is CASQLVTTGELFF. The CDR3 DNA follows: TGTGCCAGCCAATTAGTTACCACCGGGGAGCTGTTTTTT.

This sequence joins TRBV19 and TRBJ1-1; 9 bases fit TRBD1. The CDR3 has 18 residues. The ends lost 0 bases at V and 1 base at J; junction bases unmatched: 9. The germline V gene encodes CDR1 LNHDA and CDR2 SQIVND (reference sequence). CDR3 protein: CASSIDQGTGIKNTEAFF. CDR3 coding DNA: TGTGCCAGTAGTATAGATCAAGGGACAGGGATAAAGAACACTGAAGCTTTCTTT.

The V call is TRBV29-1, the J call TRBJ2-7; no firm D call. The germline gives CDR1 SQVTM, CDR2 ANQGSEA. Deletions cut 6 bases from V and 3 bases from J, with 15 bases between. The CDR3 is 13 amino acids. CDR3 in amino acids: CSVVGLRSYEQYF. The CDR3, as DNA: TGCAGCGTCGTGGGCCTACGAAGCTACGAGCAGTACTTC.

The chain couples TRBV4-3 to TRBJ2-7; D unresolved. Germline assignment: CDR1 LGHNA and CDR2 YSLEER. Trimming shortened V by 0 bases and J by 4 bases, and 16 bases separated the two germline ends. The length of the CDR3 is 16 residues. CDR3 residues: CASSQDIARAHYEQYF. DNA of the CDR3: TGCGCCAGCAGCCAAGATATCGCTAGAGCACATTACGAGCAGTACTTC.

The chain links TRBV11-2 to TRBJ1-1; tentatively, D is TRBD1 (6 bases). The V gene's germline CDR1 is SGHAT and CDR2 FQNNGV. V was clipped by 6 bases and J by 6 bases, with 14 bases between them. The CDR3 consists of 13 residues. This CDR3 is CASREQGRAEAFF. The CDR3 DNA follows: TGTGCCAGCAGAGAACAGGGTAGGGCTGAAGCTTTCTTT.

V and J are TRBV5-1 and TRBJ2-3, with TRBD2 matching 8 bases. J gave up 6 bases and V 5 bases, and 11 bases lay outside the gene matches. CDR1 is SGHRS, CDR2 YFSETQ, per germline. This CDR3 region has 15 residues. For the CDR3, the DNA is TGCGCCAGCAGTTCCGGGGGGGCAATGACGGATACGCAGTATTTT. Translating it yields CASSSGGAMTDTQYF.

The chain couples TRBV4-2 to TRBJ2-7; 7 bases map to TRBD2. Germline V gene data show CDR1 as LGHNA and CDR2 as YNFKEQ. The CDR3 runs 16 residues. Unmatched junction bases numbered 9, after V lost 1 base and J lost 3 bases. CDR3 DNA sequence: TGTGCCAGCAGCCAAGTGGCTCTAGCGGAGGGCTACGAGCAGTACTTC. It codes for CASSQVALAEGYEQYF.

This clone was observed a few times. The V call is TRBV19, the J call TRBJ2-1, with 9 bases matching TRBD2. The CDR3 covers 14 residues. Germline V gives CDR1 LNHDA, CDR2 SQIVND (reference sequence). V lost 3 bases, J lost 5 bases, and 2 bases stayed unmatched. CDR3 sequence: CASSIIAGDNEQFF. As DNA, the CDR3 is TGTGCCAGTAGTATCATAGCGGGAGACAATGAGCAGTTCTTC.

In its sample, this clone was seen a few times. The chain has TRBV25-1 and TRBJ2-7; D is possibly TRBD1 (6 bases). V gave up 8 bases and J gave up 4 bases, with 21 bases separating them. The germline gives CDR1 MGHDK, CDR2 SYGVNS. The CDR3 loop spans 15 amino acids. The CDR3 protein is CASYSPDRRIYEQYF. The DNA of the CDR3 is TGTGCCAGCTACTCACCAGACAGGAGGATTTACGAGCAGTACTTC.

The V and J genes are TRBV6-5 and TRBJ2-5, with a weak D call TRBD2 (5 bases). CDR3 length: 15 amino acids. Germline CDR1 reads MNHEY; CDR2 reads SVGAGI. Trimming pared 6 bases from V and 3 bases from J, leaving 17 bases between. Written as DNA, the CDR3 is TGTGCCAGCAGGGAACCTGCTCGGACTGAAGAGACCCAGTACTTC. Residues: CASREPARTEETQYF.

This clone was observed a handful of times. This chain joins TRBV4-3 and TRBJ2-7; D perhaps matches TRBD2 (6 bases). Germline V gene sequence: CDR1 LGHNA, CDR2 YSLEER. Trimming left V 0 bases short and J 1 base short, with 13 bases between. This CDR3 spans 16 amino acids. CDR3 sequence (DNA): TGCGCCAGCAGCCAAGATAGGGACTTCCCTTCCTACGAGCAGTACTTC. Its translation: CASSQDRDFPSYEQYF.

This chain joins TRBV28 and TRBJ1-2; TRBD1 might be the D (5 bases). The V gene's germline CDR1 is MDHEN and CDR2 SYDVKM. Trimming left V 2 bases short and J 1 base short, with 11 bases between. The CDR3 loop spans 15 amino acids. The CDR3 DNA follows: TGTGCCAGCAGTTTAGGGGGGAAACGTAACTATGGCTACACCTTC. Translating gives CASSLGGKRNYGYTF.

V gene TRBV28 combines with J gene TRBJ2-1, with 7 positions matching TRBD2. This CDR3 region has 16 residues. The V segment lost 4 bases and the J segment 2 bases; nucleotides outside the gene matches: 8. In germline, CDR1 is MDHEN, CDR2 SYDVKM. The CDR3 bases are TGTGCCAGCAGTTCCAATGGACTAGTTGCCTACAATGAGCAGTTCTTC. It yields the protein CASSSNGLVAYNEQFF.

This clone was observed once. The rearrangement uses TRBV30 and TRBJ2-1, with D possibly being TRBD1 (6 bases). V lost 0 bases to trimming and J lost 5 bases, with 14 bases between them. From germline, CDR1 is GTSNPN and CDR2 SVGIG (reference sequence). This CDR3 contains 15 residues. Here the CDR3 reads CAWSVGHGTNNEQFF. The DNA of the CDR3 is TGTGCCTGGAGTGTAGGACATGGGACAAACAATGAGCAGTTCTTC. Looking up the rest from reference TRBV30 and TRBJ2-1 gives the full variable domain: SQTIHQWPATLVQPVGSPLSLECTVEGTSNPNLYWYRQAAGRGLQLLFYSVGIGQISSEVPQNLSASRPQDRQFILSSKKLLLSDSGFYLCAWSVGHGTNNEQFFGPGTRLTVL.